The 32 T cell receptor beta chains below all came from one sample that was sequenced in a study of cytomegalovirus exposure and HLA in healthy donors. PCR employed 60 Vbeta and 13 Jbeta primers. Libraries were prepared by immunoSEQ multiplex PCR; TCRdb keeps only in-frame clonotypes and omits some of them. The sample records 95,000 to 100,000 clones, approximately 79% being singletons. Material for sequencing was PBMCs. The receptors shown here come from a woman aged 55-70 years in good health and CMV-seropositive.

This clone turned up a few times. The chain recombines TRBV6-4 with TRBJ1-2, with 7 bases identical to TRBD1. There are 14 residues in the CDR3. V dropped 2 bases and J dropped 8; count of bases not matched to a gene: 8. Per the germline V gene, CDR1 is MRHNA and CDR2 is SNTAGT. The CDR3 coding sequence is TGTGCCAGCAGTGACCCGTTGACAGGGAGAGGCTACACCTTC. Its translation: CASSDPLTGRGYTF.

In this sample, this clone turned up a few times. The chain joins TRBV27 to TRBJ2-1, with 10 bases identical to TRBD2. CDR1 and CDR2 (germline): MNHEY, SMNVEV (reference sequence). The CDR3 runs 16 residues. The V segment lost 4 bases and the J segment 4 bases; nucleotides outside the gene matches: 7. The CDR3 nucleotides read TGTGCCAGCAGTTCTCAGCGGGAGGGCCCGTACAATGAGCAGTTCTTC. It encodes CASSSQREGPYNEQFF.

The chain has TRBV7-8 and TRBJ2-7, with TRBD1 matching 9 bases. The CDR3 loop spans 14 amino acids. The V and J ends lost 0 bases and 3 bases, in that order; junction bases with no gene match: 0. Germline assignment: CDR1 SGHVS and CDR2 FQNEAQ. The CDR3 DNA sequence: TGTGCCAGCAGCTTAGCGGGACAGGGCTACGAGCAGTACTTC. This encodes CASSLAGQGYEQYF.

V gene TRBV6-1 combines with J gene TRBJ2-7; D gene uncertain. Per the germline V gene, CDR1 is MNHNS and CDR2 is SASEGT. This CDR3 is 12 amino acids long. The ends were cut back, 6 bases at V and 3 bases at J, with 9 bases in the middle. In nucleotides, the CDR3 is TGTGCCAGCAGCAGTACCAGCTACGAGCAGTACTTC. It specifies CASSSTSYEQYF.

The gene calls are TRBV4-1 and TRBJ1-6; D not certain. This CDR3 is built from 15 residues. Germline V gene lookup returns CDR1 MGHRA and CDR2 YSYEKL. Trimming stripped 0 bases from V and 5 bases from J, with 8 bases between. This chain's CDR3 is CASSQDTANNSPLHF. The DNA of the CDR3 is TGCGCCAGCAGCCAAGATACAGCCAATAATTCACCCCTCCACTTT.

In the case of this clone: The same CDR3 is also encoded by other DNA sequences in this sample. CDR3 sequence reads: CASSVAAGSPSGEQFF. The CDR3 nucleotides are TGTGCCAGCAGCGTAGCTGCCGGGAGCCCATCAGGCGAGCAGTTCTTC. The rearrangement uses TRBV9 and TRBJ2-1, with a weak D call TRBD2 (6 bases). The germline CDR1 and CDR2 sequences are SGDLS and YYNGEE. The V gene lost 0 bases and the J gene lost 10 bases, with 20 bases spanning the gap. The CDR3 extends over 16 amino acids.

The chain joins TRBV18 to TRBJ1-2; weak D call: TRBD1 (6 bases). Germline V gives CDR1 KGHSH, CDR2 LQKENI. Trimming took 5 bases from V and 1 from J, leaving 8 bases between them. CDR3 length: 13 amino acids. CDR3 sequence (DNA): TGTGCCAGCTCATGGACAGATAACTATGGCTACACCTTC. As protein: CASSWTDNYGYTF.

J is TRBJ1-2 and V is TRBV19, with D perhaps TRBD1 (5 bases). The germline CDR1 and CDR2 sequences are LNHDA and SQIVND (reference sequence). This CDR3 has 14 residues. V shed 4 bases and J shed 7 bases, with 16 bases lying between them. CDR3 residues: CASSTPRGRGGYTF. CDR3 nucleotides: TGTGCCAGTAGTACCCCAAGGGGAAGAGGTGGCTACACCTTC.

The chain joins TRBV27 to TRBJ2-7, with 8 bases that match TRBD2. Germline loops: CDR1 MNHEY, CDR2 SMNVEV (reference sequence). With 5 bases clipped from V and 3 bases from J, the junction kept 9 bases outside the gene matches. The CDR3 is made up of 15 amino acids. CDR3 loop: CASSDRGLGNYEQYF. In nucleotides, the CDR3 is TGTGCCAGCAGTGACCGGGGACTAGGGAACTACGAGCAGTACTTC.

The CDR3 spells CASSKTRDSETQYF. Written as DNA, the CDR3 is TGTGCCAGCAGCAAGACCAGGGACTCTGAGACCCAGTACTTC. The rearrangement uses TRBV9 and TRBJ2-5; D is perhaps TRBD2 (6 bases). V dropped 4 bases and J dropped 5 bases, with 15 bases sitting between them. The CDR3 length is 14 residues. The germline CDR1 and CDR2 sequences are SGDLS and YYNGEE.

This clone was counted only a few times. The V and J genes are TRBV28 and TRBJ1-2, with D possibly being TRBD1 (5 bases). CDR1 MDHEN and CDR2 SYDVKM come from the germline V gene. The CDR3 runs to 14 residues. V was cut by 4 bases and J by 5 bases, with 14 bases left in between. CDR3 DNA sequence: TGTGCCAGCAGTTCCCCCCGACCAGGGTATGGCTACACCTTC. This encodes CASSSPRPGYGYTF.

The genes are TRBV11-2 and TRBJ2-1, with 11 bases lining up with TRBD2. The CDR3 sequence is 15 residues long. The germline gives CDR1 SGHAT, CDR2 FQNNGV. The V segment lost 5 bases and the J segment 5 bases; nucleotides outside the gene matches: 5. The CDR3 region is CASSLGLAGHNEQFF. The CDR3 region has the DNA TGTGCCAGCAGCCTCGGACTAGCGGGTCACAATGAGCAGTTCTTC. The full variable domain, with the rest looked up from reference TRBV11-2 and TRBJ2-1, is EAGVAQSPRYKIIEKRQSVAFWCNPISGHATLYWYQQILGQGPKLLIQFQNNGVVDDSQLPKDRFSAERLKGVDSTLKIQPAKLEDSAVYLCASSLGLAGHNEQFFGPGTRLTVL.

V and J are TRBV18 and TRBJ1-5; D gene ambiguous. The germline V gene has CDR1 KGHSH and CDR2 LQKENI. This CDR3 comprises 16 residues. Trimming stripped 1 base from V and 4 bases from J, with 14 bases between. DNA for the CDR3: TGTGCCAGCTCACCACGAGACACGTCGGGGAATCAGCCCCAGCATTTT. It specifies CASSPRDTSGNQPQHF.

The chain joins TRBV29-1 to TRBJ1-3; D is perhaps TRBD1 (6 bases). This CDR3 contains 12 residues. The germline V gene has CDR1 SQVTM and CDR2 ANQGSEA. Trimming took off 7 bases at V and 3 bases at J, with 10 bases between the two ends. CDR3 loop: CSAGVRGNTIYF. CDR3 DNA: TGCAGCGCAGGGGTCCGTGGAAACACCATATATTTT.

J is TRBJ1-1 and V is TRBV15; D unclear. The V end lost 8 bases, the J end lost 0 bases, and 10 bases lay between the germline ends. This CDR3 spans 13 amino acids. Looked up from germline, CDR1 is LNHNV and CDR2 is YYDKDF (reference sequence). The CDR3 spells CATLREMNTEAFF. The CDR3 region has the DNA TGTGCCACCCTTAGGGAGATGAACACTGAAGCTTTCTTT.

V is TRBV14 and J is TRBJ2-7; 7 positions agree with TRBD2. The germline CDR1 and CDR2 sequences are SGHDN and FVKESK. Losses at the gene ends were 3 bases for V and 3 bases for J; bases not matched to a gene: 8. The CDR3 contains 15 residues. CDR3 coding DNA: TGTGCCAGCAGCCACCTCAGCGGGGCCCTCTACGAGCAGTACTTC. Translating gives CASSHLSGALYEQYF.

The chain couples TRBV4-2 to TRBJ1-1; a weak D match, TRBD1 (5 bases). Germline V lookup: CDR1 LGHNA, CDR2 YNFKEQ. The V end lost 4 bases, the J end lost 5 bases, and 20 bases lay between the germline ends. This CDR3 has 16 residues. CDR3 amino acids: CASSLSGGGVGTEAFF. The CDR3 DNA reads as TGTGCCAGCAGCCTCTCGGGGGGGGGAGTAGGGACTGAAGCTTTCTTT.

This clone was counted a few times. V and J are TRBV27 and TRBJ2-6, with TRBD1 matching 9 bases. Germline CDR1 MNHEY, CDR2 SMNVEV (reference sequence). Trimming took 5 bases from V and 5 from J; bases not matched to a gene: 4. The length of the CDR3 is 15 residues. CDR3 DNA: TGTGCCAGCAGTCCACAGGGGGCGCGGGCCAACGTCCTGACTTTC. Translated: CASSPQGARANVLTF.

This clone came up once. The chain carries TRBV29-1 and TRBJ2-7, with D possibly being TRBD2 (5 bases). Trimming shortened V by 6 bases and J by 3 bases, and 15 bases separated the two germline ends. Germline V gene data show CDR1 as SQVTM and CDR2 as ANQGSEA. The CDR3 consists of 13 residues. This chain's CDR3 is CSVVMDGLYEQYF. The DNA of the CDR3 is TGCAGCGTGGTAATGGACGGACTCTACGAGCAGTACTTC.

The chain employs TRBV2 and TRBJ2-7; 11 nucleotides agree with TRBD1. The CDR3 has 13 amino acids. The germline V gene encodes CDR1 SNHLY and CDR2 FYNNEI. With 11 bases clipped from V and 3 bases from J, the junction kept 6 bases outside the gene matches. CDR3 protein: CAGFGTGGYEQYF. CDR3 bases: TGTGCCGGGTTCGGGACAGGGGGCTACGAGCAGTACTTC.

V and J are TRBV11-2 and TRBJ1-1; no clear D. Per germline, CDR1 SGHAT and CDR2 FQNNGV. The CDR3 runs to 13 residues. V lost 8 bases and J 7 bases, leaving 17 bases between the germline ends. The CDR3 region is CASAYNSYSEAFF. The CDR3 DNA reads TGTGCCAGCGCTTATAATTCCTACAGTGAAGCTTTCTTT.

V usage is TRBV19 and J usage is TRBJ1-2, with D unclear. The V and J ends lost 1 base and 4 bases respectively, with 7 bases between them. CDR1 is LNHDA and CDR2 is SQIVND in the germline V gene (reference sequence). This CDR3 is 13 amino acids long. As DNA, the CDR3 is TGTGCCAGTAGTATAGGGCCAGGCTATGGCTACACCTTC. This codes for CASSIGPGYGYTF.

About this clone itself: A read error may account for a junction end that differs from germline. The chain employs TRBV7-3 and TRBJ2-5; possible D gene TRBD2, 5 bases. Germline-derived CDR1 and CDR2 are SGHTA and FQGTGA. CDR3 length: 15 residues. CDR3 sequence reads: CASSLSSINHETQYF. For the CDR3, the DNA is TGTGCCAGCAGCTTATCTAGCATCAACCACGAGACCCAGTACTTC.

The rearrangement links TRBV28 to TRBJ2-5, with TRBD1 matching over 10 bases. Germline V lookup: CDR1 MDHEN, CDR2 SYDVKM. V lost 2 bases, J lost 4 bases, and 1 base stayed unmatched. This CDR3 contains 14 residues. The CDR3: CASSLRDRGETQYF. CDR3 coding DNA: TGTGCCAGCAGTTTAAGGGACAGGGGAGAGACCCAGTACTTC.

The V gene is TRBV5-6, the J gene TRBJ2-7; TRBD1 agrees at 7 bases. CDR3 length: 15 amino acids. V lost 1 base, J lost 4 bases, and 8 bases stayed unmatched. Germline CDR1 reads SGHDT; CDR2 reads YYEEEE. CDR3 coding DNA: TGTGCCAGCAGCTTGCCCCGACAGGGATCTTACGAGCAGTACTTC. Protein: CASSLPRQGSYEQYF.

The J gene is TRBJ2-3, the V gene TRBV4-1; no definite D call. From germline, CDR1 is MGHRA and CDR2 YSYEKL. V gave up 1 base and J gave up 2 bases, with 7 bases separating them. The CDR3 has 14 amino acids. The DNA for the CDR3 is TGCGCCAGCAGCCAAGGGAGAGTCACAGATACGCAGTATTTT. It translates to CASSQGRVTDTQYF.

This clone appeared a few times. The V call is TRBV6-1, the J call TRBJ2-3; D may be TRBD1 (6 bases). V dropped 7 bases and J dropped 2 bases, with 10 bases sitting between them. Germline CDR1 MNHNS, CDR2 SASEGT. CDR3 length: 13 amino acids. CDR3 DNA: TGTGCCAGCATTGGACAGAACACAGATACGCAGTATTTT. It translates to CASIGQNTDTQYF.

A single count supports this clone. The DNA of the CDR3 is TGTGCCAGCAGCCCTAGAAATTCACCCCTCCACTTT. It translates to CASSPRNSPLHF. V gene TRBV6-6 combines with J gene TRBJ1-6; D gene ambiguous. Per germline, CDR1 MNHNY and CDR2 SVGAGI (reference sequence). V was trimmed by 6 bases and J by 7 bases, leaving 7 bases between them. This CDR3 is built from 12 residues.

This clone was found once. The CDR3 here is CASSQGGGFEQYF. CDR3 nucleotide sequence: TGTGCCAGCAGCCAGGGTGGGGGGTTCGAGCAGTACTTC. This rearrangement joins TRBV7-9 to TRBJ2-7; TRBD2 might be the D (6 bases). Germline assignment: CDR1 SEHNR and CDR2 FQNEAQ (reference sequence). The CDR3 consists of 13 residues. Trimming removed 5 bases from V and 6 bases from J, with 14 bases in between.

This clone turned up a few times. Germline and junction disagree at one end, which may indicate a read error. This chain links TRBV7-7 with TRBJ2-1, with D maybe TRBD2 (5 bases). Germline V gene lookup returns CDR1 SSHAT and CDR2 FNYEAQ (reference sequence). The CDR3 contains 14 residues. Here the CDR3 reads CASSPTGSYNEQFF. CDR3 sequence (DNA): TGTGCTAGCAGTCCCACGGGGTCCTACAATGAGCAGTTCTTC.

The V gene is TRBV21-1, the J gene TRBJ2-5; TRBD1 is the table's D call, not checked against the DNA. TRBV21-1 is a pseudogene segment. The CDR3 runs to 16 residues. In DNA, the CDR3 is TGTGCCAGCAGCAAAGGGCCACCAACCGCTCAAGAGACCCAGTACTTC. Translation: CASSKGPPTAQETQYF.

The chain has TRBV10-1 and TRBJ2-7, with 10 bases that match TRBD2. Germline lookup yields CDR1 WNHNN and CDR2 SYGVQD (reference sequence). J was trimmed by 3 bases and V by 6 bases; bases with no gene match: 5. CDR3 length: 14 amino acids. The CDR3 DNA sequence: TGCGCCAGCAGCCCGGGACTAGCGCTCTACGAGCAGTACTTC. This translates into CASSPGLALYEQYF.